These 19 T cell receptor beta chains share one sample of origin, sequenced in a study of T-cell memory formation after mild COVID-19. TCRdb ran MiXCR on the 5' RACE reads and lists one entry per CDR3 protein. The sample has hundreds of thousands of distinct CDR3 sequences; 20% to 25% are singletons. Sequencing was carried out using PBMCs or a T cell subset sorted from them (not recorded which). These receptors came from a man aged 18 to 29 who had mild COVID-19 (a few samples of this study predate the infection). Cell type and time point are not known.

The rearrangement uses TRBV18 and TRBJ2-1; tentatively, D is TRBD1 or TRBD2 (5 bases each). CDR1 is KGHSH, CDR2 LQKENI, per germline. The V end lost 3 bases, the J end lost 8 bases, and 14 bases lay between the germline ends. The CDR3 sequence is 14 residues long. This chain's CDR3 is CASSPQARGDEQFF. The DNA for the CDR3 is TGTGCCAGCTCACCCCAGGCCCGGGGCGATGAGCAGTTCTTC.

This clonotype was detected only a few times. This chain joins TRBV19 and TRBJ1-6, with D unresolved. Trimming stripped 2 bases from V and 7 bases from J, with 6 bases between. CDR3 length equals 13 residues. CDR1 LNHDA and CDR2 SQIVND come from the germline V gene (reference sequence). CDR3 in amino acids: CASSITRNSPLHF. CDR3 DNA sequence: TGTGCCAGTAGTATAACACGGAATTCACCCCTCCACTTT.

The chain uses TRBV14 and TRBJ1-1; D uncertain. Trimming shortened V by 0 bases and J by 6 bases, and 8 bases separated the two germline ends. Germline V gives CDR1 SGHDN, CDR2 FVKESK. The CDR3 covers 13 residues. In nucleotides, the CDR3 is TGTGCCAGCAGCCAAGATTTGAAGTCTGAAGCTTTCTTT. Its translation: CASSQDLKSEAFF.

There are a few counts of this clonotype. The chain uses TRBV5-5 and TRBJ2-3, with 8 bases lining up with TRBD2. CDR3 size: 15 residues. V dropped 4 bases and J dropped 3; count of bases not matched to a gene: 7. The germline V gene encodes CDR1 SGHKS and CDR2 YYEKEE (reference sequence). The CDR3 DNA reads TGTGCCAGCAGCCCGCGGGGGGAGTCTACAGATACGCAGTATTTT. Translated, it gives CASSPRGESTDTQYF.

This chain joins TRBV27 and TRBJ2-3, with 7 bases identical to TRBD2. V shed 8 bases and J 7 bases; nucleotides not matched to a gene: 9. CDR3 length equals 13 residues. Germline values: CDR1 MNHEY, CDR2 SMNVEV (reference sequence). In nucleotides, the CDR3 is TGTGCCAGCGGGGAGGGCAGTCTTAATACGCAGTATTTT. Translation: CASGEGSLNTQYF.

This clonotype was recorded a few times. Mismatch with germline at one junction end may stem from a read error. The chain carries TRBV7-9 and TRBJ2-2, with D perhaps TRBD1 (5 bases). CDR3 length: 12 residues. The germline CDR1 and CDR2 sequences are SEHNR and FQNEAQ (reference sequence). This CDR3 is CAGSPQGGELFF. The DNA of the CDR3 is TGTGCCGGCAGCCCCCAGGGCGGGGAGCTGTTTTTT.

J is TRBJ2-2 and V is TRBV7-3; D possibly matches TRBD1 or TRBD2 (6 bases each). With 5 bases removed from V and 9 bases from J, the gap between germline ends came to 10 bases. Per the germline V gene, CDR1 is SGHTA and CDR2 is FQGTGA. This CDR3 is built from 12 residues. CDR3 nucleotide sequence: TGTGCCAGCAGCCTAGGGGGGAGGGAGCTGTTTTTT. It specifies CASSLGGRELFF.

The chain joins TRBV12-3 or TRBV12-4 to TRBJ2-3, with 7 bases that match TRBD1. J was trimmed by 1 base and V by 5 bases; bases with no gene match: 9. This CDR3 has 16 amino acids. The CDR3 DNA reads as TGTGCCAGCAGTGTGTATGGGGGACAGCGCACAGATACGCAGTATTTT. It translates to CASSVYGGQRTDTQYF.

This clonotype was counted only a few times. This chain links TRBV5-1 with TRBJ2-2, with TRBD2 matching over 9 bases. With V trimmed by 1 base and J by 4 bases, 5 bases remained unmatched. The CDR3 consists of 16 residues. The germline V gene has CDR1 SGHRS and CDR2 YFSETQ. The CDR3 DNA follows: TGCGCCAGCAGCTTGTTTCTGCGGGGGGGCACCGGGGAGCTGTTTTTT. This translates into CASSLFLRGGTGELFF.

The CDR3 DNA reads TGTGCCAGCAGCTTACAGAGGCTGAACACTGAAGCTTTCTTT. As protein: CASSLQRLNTEAFF. The chain carries TRBV5-5 and TRBJ1-1; D ambiguous. Looked up from germline, CDR1 is SGHKS and CDR2 is YYEKEE (reference sequence). V was shortened by 2 bases and J by 0 bases, with 8 bases between the two germline ends. The length of the CDR3 is 14 residues.

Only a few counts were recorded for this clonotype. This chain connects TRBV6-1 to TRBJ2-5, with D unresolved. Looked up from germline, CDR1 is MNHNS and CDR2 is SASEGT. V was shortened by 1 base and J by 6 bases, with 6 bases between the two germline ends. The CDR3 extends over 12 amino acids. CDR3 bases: TGTGCCAGCAGTGAAGTGAGAAAGACCCAGTACTTC. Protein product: CASSEVRKTQYF.

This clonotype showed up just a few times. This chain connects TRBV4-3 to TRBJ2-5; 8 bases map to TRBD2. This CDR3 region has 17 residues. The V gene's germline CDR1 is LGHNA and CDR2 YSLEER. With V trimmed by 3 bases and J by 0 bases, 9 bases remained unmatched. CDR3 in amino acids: CASSHQTGTRYQETQYF. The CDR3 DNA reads TGCGCCAGCAGCCACCAAACCGGGACTAGGTACCAAGAGACCCAGTACTTC.

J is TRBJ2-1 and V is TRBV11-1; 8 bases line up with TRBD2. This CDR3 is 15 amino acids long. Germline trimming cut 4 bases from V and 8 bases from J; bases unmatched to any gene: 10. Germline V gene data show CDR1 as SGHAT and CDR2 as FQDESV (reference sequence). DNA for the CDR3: TGTGCCAGCAGCTCACCGGACAGAGCGGGGGATGAGCAGTTCTTC. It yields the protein CASSSPDRAGDEQFF. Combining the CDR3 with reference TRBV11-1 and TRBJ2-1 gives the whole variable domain EAEVAQSPRYKITEKSQAVAFWCDPISGHATLYWYRQILGQGPELLVQFQDESVVDDSQLPKDRFSAERLKGVDSTLKIQPAELGDSAMYLCASSSPDRAGDEQFFGPGTRLTVL.

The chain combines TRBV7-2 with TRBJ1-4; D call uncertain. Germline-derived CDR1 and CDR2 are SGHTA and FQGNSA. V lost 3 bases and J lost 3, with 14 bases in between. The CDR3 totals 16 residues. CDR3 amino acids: CASSLNEVLANEKLFF. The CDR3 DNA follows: TGTGCCAGCAGCTTGAACGAGGTCCTTGCTAATGAAAAACTGTTTTTT.

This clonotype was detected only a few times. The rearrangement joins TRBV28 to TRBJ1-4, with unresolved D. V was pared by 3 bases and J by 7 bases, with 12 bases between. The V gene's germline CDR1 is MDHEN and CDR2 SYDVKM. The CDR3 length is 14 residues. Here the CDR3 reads CASSFYSRLEKLFF. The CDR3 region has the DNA TGTGCCAGCAGTTTCTACAGCCGGCTTGAAAAACTGTTTTTT.

The CDR3 loop reads CASSPARSQEQFF. The CDR3 nucleotides are TGTGCCAGCAGTCCCGCCAGGTCACAGGAGCAGTTCTTC. The gene calls are TRBV12-3 or TRBV12-4 and TRBJ2-1; D is undetermined. V was trimmed by 5 bases and J by 10 bases, leaving 15 bases between them. This CDR3 spans 13 amino acids.

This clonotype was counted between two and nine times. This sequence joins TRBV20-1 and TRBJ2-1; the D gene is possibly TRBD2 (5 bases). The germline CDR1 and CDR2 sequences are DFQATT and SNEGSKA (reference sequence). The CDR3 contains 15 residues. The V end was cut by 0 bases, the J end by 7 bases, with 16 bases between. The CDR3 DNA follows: TGCAGTGCTAGAGACATGGGGTCCCCGGGGAATGAGCAGTTCTTC. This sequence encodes CSARDMGSPGNEQFF.

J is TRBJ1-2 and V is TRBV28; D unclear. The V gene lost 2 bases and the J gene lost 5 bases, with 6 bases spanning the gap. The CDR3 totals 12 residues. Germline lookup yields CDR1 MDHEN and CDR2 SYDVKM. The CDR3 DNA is TGTGCCAGCAGTTTAGTAAAATATGGCTACACCTTC. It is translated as CASSLVKYGYTF.

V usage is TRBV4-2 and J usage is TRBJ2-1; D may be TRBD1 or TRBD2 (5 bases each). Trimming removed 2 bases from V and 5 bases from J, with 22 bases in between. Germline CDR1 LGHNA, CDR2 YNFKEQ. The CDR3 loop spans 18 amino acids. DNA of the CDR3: TGTGCCAGCAGCCAATTTGGTGTAGGGTGGGGACCTGACAATGAGCAGTTCTTC. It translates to CASSQFGVGWGPDNEQFF.